Each of the 9 T cell receptor beta chains below was sequenced from the same sample in a study of metastatic and nonmetastatic thyroid tumors. TCRdb re-called the PCR reads through MiXCR. The sample holds 22,000 or so clones; 23% are singletons and the top ten take 71%. Thyroid surgery took place with no prior treatment in any patient. What was sequenced was blood. These receptor sequences come from a male donor with papillary thyroid cancer or a benign thyroid nodule (not recorded which). Some clones in this sample may be carry-over from other donors' samples.

The table lists this clone with many counts. The V gene is TRBV5-4, the J gene TRBJ2-5; perhaps TRBD1 as D (5 bases). V was shortened by 0 bases and J by 6 bases, with 12 bases between the two germline ends. Germline V gives CDR1 SGHNT, CDR2 YYREEE (reference sequence). The CDR3 has 14 residues. The CDR3 here is CASSLGQGRKTQYF. In nucleotides, the CDR3 is TGTGCCAGCAGCTTGGGTCAGGGTAGGAAGACCCAGTACTTC. Looking up the rest from reference TRBV5-4 and TRBJ2-5 gives the full variable domain: ETGVTQSPTHLIKTRGQQVTLRCSSQSGHNTVSWYQQALGQGPQFIFQYYREEENGRGNFPPRFSGLQFPNYSSELNVNALELDDSALYLCASSLGQGRKTQYFGPGTRLLVL.

This clone was counted at least ten times. V gene TRBV9 combines with J gene TRBJ2-7; TRBD1 matches at 8 bases. V lost 5 bases and J lost 7; bases outside the gene matches: 11. Germline loops: CDR1 SGDLS, CDR2 YYNGEE. The CDR3 runs to 14 residues. In nucleotides, the CDR3 is TGTGCCAGCAGTGGCCGGCAGGGGGCGCGAGAGCAGTACTTC. It encodes CASSGRQGAREQYF.

The genes are TRBV19 and TRBJ2-1, with D unclear. Trimming shortened V by 6 bases and J by 2 bases, and 5 bases separated the two germline ends. Germline V lookup: CDR1 LNHDA, CDR2 SQIVND (reference sequence). The CDR3 is 12 amino acids. The chain's CDR3 is CASRRTYNEQFF. CDR3 nucleotides: TGTGCCAGTAGACGGACCTACAATGAGCAGTTCTTC.

On this clone itself: Other DNA sequences in this sample translate to the same CDR3. J is TRBJ2-7 and V is TRBV7-8; 15 bases line up with TRBD2. Germline CDR1 is SGHVS and CDR2 is FQNEAQ. After removal of 6 bases from V and 1 base from J, the junction contained 10 bases not matched to a gene. The CDR3 spans 18 residues. CDR3: CASSPGLAGGPISYEQYF. In DNA, the CDR3 is TGTGCCAGCAGTCCCGGACTAGCGGGAGGGCCTATTTCCTACGAGCAGTACTTC.

At least ten counts were recorded for this clone. This chain connects TRBV3-1 to TRBJ1-6; no definite D call. Trimming took 4 bases from V and 0 from J, leaving 7 bases between them. CDR1 and CDR2 from the germline V gene are LGHDT and YNNKEL (reference sequence). CDR3 length equals 15 residues. CDR3 DNA sequence: TGTGCCAGCAGCCCCAGCCTCTCCTATAATTCACCCCTCCACTTT. Its translation: CASSPSLSYNSPLHF.

This clone was seen many times. The chain joins TRBV5-1 to TRBJ2-7; 8 nucleotides line up with TRBD2. Germline loops: CDR1 SGHRS, CDR2 YFSETQ. This CDR3 has 16 residues. The V and J ends lost 0 bases and 2 bases, in that order; junction bases with no gene match: 7. The CDR3 protein is CASSLGREGPPYEQYF. DNA for the CDR3: TGCGCCAGCAGCTTGGGTCGGGAGGGCCCTCCCTACGAGCAGTACTTC.

V is TRBV30 and J is TRBJ2-2, with 11 bases fitting TRBD2. Trimming took 8 bases from V and 6 from J; bases not matched to a gene: 8. The CDR3 length is 14 residues. Germline CDR1 is GTSNPN and CDR2 is SVGIG (reference sequence). CDR3 coding DNA: TGTGCCGGGACGGGACTAGCGGTCGCCGGGGAGCTGTTTTTT. Protein sequence: CAGTGLAVAGELFF.

This clone occurred many times. V gene TRBV5-5 combines with J gene TRBJ1-4, with D possibly being TRBD1 (6 bases). Trimming stripped 1 base from V and 7 bases from J, with 20 bases between. Germline V gene data show CDR1 as SGHKS and CDR2 as YYEKEE (reference sequence). This CDR3 has 17 residues. Here the CDR3 DNA reads TGTGCCAGCAGCTTGCAACCGGGTTTTGTCAGGGGTGAAAAACTGTTTTTT. Amino acids: CASSLQPGFVRGEKLFF.

Ten or more counts support this clone. The V gene is TRBV6-1, the J gene TRBJ2-7; the match to TRBD1 covers 8 bases. The CDR3 has 15 residues. The V gene's germline CDR1 is MNHNS and CDR2 SASEGT. J was trimmed by 1 base and V by 5 bases; bases with no gene match: 7. The CDR3 protein is CASSLHGQGSYEQYF. In DNA, the CDR3 is TGTGCCAGCAGTCTCCATGGACAGGGTTCCTACGAGCAGTACTTC.